The 3 T cell receptor beta chains given below trace back to one sample, sequenced in a study of blood T cell repertoires in COVID-19. Data came from immunoSEQ multiplex PCR; TCRdb stores just in-frame clones and leaves some out. The sample has 20,000 to 25,000 clones; around 90% are singletons. The sample consisted of peripheral blood. The receptors stem from a human donor in a cohort sampled during active COVID-19.

In its sample, this clone is medium-sized. The rearrangement joins TRBV10-1 to TRBJ2-6; D might be TRBD2 (6 bases). Germline CDR1 is WNHNN and CDR2 is SYGVQD (reference sequence). V gave up 5 bases and J gave up 2 bases, with 7 bases separating them. The CDR3 covers 14 residues. The CDR3 spells CASSWGAGANVLTF. As DNA, the CDR3 is TGCGCCAGCAGTTGGGGGGCTGGGGCCAACGTCCTGACTTTC.

V usage is TRBV5-4 and J usage is TRBJ2-7; 8 nucleotides agree with TRBD2. Germline V gene data show CDR1 as SGHNT and CDR2 as YYREEE (reference sequence). This CDR3 spans 17 amino acids. The J segment lost 0 bases and the V segment lost 1 base, leaving 9 bases of the junction unmatched. The CDR3 region is CASSLTSGGLSSYEQYF. CDR3 nucleotides: TGTGCCAGCAGCTTGACCAGCGGGGGACTGAGCTCCTACGAGCAGTACTTC.

The chain links TRBV10-3 to TRBJ2-7; D may be TRBD1 (6 bases). V lost 5 bases to trimming and J lost 0 bases, with 11 bases between them. CDR1 and CDR2 from the germline V gene are ENHRY and SYGVKD. The CDR3 covers 14 residues. In DNA, the CDR3 is TGTGCCATCAGTCGGACAGAATTCTCCTACGAGCAGTACTTC. This encodes CAISRTEFSYEQYF.